This TCR beta chain is drawn from a study of T cell repertoires in aging, cancer and after chemotherapy. Study at large: Paired samples before and after chemotherapy came from glioblastoma patients receiving temozolomide-based therapy. Study conclusions and caveats: In healthy donors, age-related TCR diversity loss mainly reflected lost richness. Age-matched healthy donors had significantly more diverse, less clonal blood TCR repertoires than untreated cancer patients.

V lost 6 bases and J 10 bases, leaving 10 bases between the germline ends. The CDR3 spans 12 residues. About this clonotype: Its specificity is not known.

Amplification of TCR beta used genomic DNA extracted from peripheral blood. A mixed TRB-A/B primer pool amplified rearranged TRB by multiplex touch-down PCR. TCRdb ran MiXCR on the multiplex PCR reads and lists one entry per CDR3 protein. In the table there are about 2,500 distinct CDR3 sequences, roughly 30% of which are singletons. Source material: blood. The sequence was collected from a human donor with a solid tumor. The chain combines TRBV12-3 or TRBV12-4 with TRBJ1-6, with TRBD1 as a possible D gene (5 bases). For the CDR3, the DNA is TGTGCCAGCAGGGGGGGTTACTCACCCCTCCACTTT. Translation: CASRGGYSPLHF.